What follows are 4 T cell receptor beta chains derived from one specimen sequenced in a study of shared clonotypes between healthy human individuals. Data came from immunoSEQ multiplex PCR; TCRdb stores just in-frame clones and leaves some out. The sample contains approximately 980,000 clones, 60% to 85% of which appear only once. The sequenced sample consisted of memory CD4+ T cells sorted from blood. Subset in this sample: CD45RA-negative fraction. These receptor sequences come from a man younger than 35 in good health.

The CDR3: CASRRTGGEQYF. The CDR3 nucleotides are TGTGCCAGCAGACGAACAGGGGGCGAGCAGTACTTC. The gene calls are TRBV6-1 and TRBJ2-7; 8 bases map to TRBD1. Germline loops: CDR1 MNHNS, CDR2 SASEGT. The CDR3 extends over 12 amino acids. V lost 6 bases and J lost 6; bases outside the gene matches: 4.

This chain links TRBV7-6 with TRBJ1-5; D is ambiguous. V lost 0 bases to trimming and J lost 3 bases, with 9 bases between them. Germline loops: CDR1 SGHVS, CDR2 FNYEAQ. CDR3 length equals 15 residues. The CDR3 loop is CASSLAAGPNQPQHF. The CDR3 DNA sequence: TGTGCCAGCAGCTTAGCGGCAGGCCCCAATCAGCCCCAGCATTTT.

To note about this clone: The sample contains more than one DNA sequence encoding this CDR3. The CDR3 nucleotides read TGTGCCAGCACATCAGGGTCTGGGGCCAACGTCCTGACTTTC. As protein: CASTSGSGANVLTF. The rearrangement links TRBV6-1 to TRBJ2-6; weak D call: TRBD1 (5 bases). Germline values: CDR1 MNHNS, CDR2 SASEGT. The CDR3 has 14 amino acids. The V end was cut by 7 bases, the J end by 1 base, with 8 bases between.

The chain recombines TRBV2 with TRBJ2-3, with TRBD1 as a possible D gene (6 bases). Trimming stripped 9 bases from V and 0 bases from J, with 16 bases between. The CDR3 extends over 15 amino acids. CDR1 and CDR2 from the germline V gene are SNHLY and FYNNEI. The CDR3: CASMYRVVSTDTQYF. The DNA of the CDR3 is TGTGCCAGTATGTACAGGGTTGTTAGCACAGATACGCAGTATTTT.